The 4 T cell receptor beta chains reported below all come from one sample, sequenced in a study of vaccination effects on CD4 cells after COVID-19. Profiling relied on immunoSEQ multiplex PCR, and the TCRdb table lists in-frame clones only, not all of them. The table shows fewer than 25,000 clones, with approximately 64% occurring only once. ViraFEST used viral peptide pools to expand antigen-specific CD4+ T cells before sequencing. The authors isolated CD4+ T cells after around 9 days of culture. The study found no prior SARS-CoV-2 infection in the vaccine recipients, who tested negative for nucleocapsid antibodies. Antigens of these TCRs are unknown. Specimen: CD4+ T cells from PBMCs cultured with HCoV-OC43 spike peptides, collected before COVID-19 vaccination. Subset reported: HCoV-OC43 spike overlapping peptide pool stimulation. The receptors come from a human donor who received a COVID-19 vaccine.

The chain is built from TRBV7-6 and TRBJ2-1; perhaps D is TRBD1 or TRBD2 (5 bases each). CDR3 length equals 21 residues. Germline CDR1 is SGHVS and CDR2 is FNYEAQ. Trimming pared 7 bases from V and 1 base from J, leaving 32 bases between. The CDR3 DNA sequence: TGTGCCAGCATCCATTACTGCTGGGATGTGCGCGTTGGGGGTTCCTACAATGAGCAGTTCTTC. Protein sequence: CASIHYCWDVRVGGSYNEQFF.

The V call is TRBV28, the J call TRBJ2-2; no clear D. The germline V gene encodes CDR1 MDHEN and CDR2 SYDVKM. This CDR3 has 14 amino acids. The V end lost 6 bases, the J end lost 0 bases, and 8 bases lay between the germline ends. CDR3: CASRVSSNTGELFF. The CDR3, as DNA: TGTGCCAGCAGAGTCTCTTCGAACACCGGGGAGCTGTTTTTT.

Only a few counts were recorded for this clone. J is TRBJ2-7 and V is TRBV3-1 (or the pseudogene TRBV3-2); tentative D call: TRBD2 (6 bases). The V end lost 2 bases, the J end lost 1 base, and 12 bases lay between the germline ends. CDR3 length equals 15 residues. Germline CDR1 LGHDT, CDR2 YNNKEL (reference sequence). CDR3 DNA: TGTGCCAGCAGCCAACTCGGGGGTGGATCCTACGAGCAGTACTTC. This codes for CASSQLGGGSYEQYF.

This chain uses TRBV30 with TRBJ1-6; maybe TRBD1 (5 bases). The length of the CDR3 is 15 residues. Per germline, CDR1 GTSNPN and CDR2 SVGIG (reference sequence). V was shortened by 0 bases and J by 1 base, with 7 bases between the two germline ends. As DNA, the CDR3 is TGTGCCTGGAGTGTATCAGGGTCCTATAATTCACCCCTCCACTTT. Amino acids: CAWSVSGSYNSPLHF.